Listed here are 27 T cell receptor beta chains from one sample, sequenced in a study of blood T cell repertoires in COVID-19. Some clones are missing from TCRdb's copy, which holds only in-frame ones; the method was immunoSEQ multiplex PCR. The data hold a few hundred thousand clones, with around 88% observed a single time. Sequences were obtained from peripheral blood. Receptors originate from a woman aged 30 to 39 who had recovered from COVID-19.

The chain has TRBV28 and TRBJ2-7; the D gene is possibly TRBD1 (6 bases). The CDR3 has 16 residues. The V end lost 8 bases, the J end lost 1 base, and 21 bases lay between the germline ends. Germline CDR1 reads MDHEN; CDR2 reads SYDVKM. The CDR3 DNA sequence: TGTGCCAGCTCTCCGGGGACACCCAAAAGTTCCTACGAGCAGTACTTC. This gives the protein CASSPGTPKSSYEQYF. The full variable domain, its missing parts supplied by reference TRBV28 and TRBJ2-7, is DVKVTQSSRYLVKRTGEKVFLECVQDMDHENMFWYRQDPGLGLRLIYFSYDVKMKEKGDIPEGYSVSREKKERFSLILESASTNQTSMYLCASSPGTPKSSYEQYFGPGTRLTVT.

The J gene is TRBJ2-3, the V gene TRBV18, with a tentative D call TRBD2 (6 bases). This CDR3 contains 13 residues. Trimming took 4 bases from V and 6 from J, leaving 11 bases between them. CDR1 KGHSH and CDR2 LQKENI come from the germline V gene. CDR3: CASSLSSEDTQYF. The CDR3 DNA reads as TGTGCCAGCTCACTCTCTAGCGAGGATACGCAGTATTTT.

This chain uses TRBV14 with TRBJ2-1, with D tentatively TRBD1 (6 bases). Germline CDR1 is SGHDN and CDR2 is FVKESK. The CDR3 has 14 residues. Trimming pared 1 base from V and 9 bases from J, leaving 13 bases between. The CDR3 loop is CASSQVWGRFEQFF. CDR3 bases: TGTGCCAGCAGCCAAGTGTGGGGGCGATTTGAGCAGTTCTTC.

This chain uses TRBV19 with TRBJ2-1; the D is unclear. CDR1 and CDR2 from the germline V gene are LNHDA and SQIVND (reference sequence). Trimming stripped 3 bases from V and 5 bases from J, with 8 bases between. The CDR3 has 13 amino acids. The CDR3 bases are TGTGCCAGTAGTATCCTACCGGACAATGAGCAGTTCTTC. This encodes CASSILPDNEQFF.

The chain recombines TRBV7-2 with TRBJ1-1; 9 nucleotides agree with TRBD1. The germline CDR1 and CDR2 sequences are SGHTA and FQGNSA. J was trimmed by 4 bases and V by 7 bases; bases with no gene match: 4. This CDR3 is 13 amino acids long. CDR3 DNA sequence: TGTGCCAGCACGACGACAGGGGGCACTGAAGCTTTCTTT. Amino acid sequence: CASTTTGGTEAFF.

The chain carries TRBV5-1 and TRBJ1-6; 7 bases fit TRBD1. With 3 bases clipped from V and 3 bases from J, the junction kept 12 bases outside the gene matches. The germline gives CDR1 SGHRS, CDR2 YFSETQ. The CDR3 has 18 residues. In DNA form, the CDR3 reads TGCGCCAGCAGCTCCCGAAACAGGGGTACCCTCTATAATTCACCCCTCCACTTT. This codes for CASSSRNRGTLYNSPLHF.

The chain combines TRBV30 with TRBJ2-7; D is undetermined. Trimming took 1 base from V and 0 from J, leaving 7 bases between them. The CDR3 has 13 amino acids. CDR1 is GTSNPN, CDR2 SVGIG, per germline (reference sequence). The CDR3 nucleotides are TGTGCCTGGAGTGAGAACAGCTCCTACGAGCAGTACTTC. Protein: CAWSENSSYEQYF. Variable domain in full (rest from reference TRBV30 and TRBJ2-7): SQTIHQWPATLVQPVGSPLSLECTVEGTSNPNLYWYRQAAGRGLQLLFYSVGIGQISSEVPQNLSASRPQDRQFILSSKKLLLSDSGFYLCAWSENSSYEQYFGPGTRLTVT.

CDR3 sequence: CASSLVGTGGYSYEQYF. CDR3 sequence (DNA): TGTGCCAGCAGTTTAGTCGGGACAGGGGGCTACTCCTACGAGCAGTACTTC. This chain links TRBV28 with TRBJ2-7, with 12 nucleotides matching TRBD1. Germline CDR1 and CDR2: MDHEN and SYDVKM. The CDR3 covers 17 residues. Trimming at V came to 2 bases and at J to 0 bases, leaving 5 bases not matched to a gene. Supplemented by reference TRBV28 and TRBJ2-7, the full variable domain reads DVKVTQSSRYLVKRTGEKVFLECVQDMDHENMFWYRQDPGLGLRLIYFSYDVKMKEKGDIPEGYSVSREKKERFSLILESASTNQTSMYLCASSLVGTGGYSYEQYFGPGTRLTVT.

With respect to this clone: The limits of the CDR3 on the DNA are not certain, so only TCRdb's listed CDR3 is given. J is TRBJ1-4 and V is TRBV24-1; TRBD1, the table's D call, was not compared with the DNA. The CDR3 is 13 residues long, counting both termini. The V gene's germline CDR1 is KGHDR and CDR2 SFDVKD. CDR3: CATSVPGEEKLFF.

The chain joins TRBV2 to TRBJ2-1; D not resolved. The CDR3 runs 13 residues. From germline, CDR1 is SNHLY and CDR2 FYNNEI. Trimming pared 4 bases from V and 5 bases from J, leaving 9 bases between. In nucleotides, the CDR3 is TGTGCCAGCAGTGTACAGAGTCACAATGAGCAGTTCTTC. Encoded protein: CASSVQSHNEQFF.

This chain joins TRBV6-1 and TRBJ2-7, with D possibly TRBD1 on 6 matching bases. Germline V lookup: CDR1 MNHNS, CDR2 SASEGT. Trimming left V 1 base short and J 3 bases short, with 16 bases between. This CDR3 contains 16 residues. CDR3 DNA sequence: TGTGCCAGCAGTGAAGGGGGGACAAGTAGCTTCTACGAGCAGTACTTC. Its protein product is CASSEGGTSSFYEQYF.

The V gene is TRBV24-1, the J gene TRBJ2-1; TRBD2 matches at 8 bases. Germline V gene sequence: CDR1 KGHDR, CDR2 SFDVKD. V gave up 2 bases and J gave up 6 bases; unmatched junction bases: 11. This CDR3 region has 17 residues. CDR3 bases: TGTGCCACCAGTGATTCGGAAGCGGGGGCGCTGGTCAATGAGCAGTTCTTC. It encodes CATSDSEAGALVNEQFF.

V usage is TRBV6-2 or TRBV6-3 and J usage is TRBJ2-5; maybe TRBD2 (5 bases). The CDR3 totals 16 residues. The germline V and J ends were trimmed by 3 bases and 0 bases, with 14 bases remaining between them. CDR1 and CDR2 (germline): MNHEY, SVGEGT. The CDR3 sequence is CASSYSGIEYQETQYF. CDR3 DNA sequence: TGTGCCAGCAGTTATTCCGGGATCGAGTACCAAGAGACCCAGTACTTC.

V is TRBV6-5 and J is TRBJ2-1; D gene unclear. The V gene's germline CDR1 is MNHEY and CDR2 SVGAGI. V lost 7 bases and J lost 4, with 8 bases in between. The CDR3 contains 12 residues. CDR3 loop: CASTSNYNEQFF. The CDR3, as DNA: TGTGCCAGCACTAGTAATTACAATGAGCAGTTCTTC.

This chain uses TRBV30 with TRBJ1-2; a possible D gene is TRBD1 (5 bases). V dropped 3 bases and J dropped 7 bases, with 15 bases sitting between them. The CDR3 totals 13 residues. CDR1 and CDR2 from the germline V gene are GTSNPN and SVGIG (reference sequence). The CDR3 loop is CAWSAFHQGGYTF. The CDR3 DNA reads as TGTGCCTGGAGCGCCTTCCATCAGGGTGGCTACACCTTC.

The CDR3 sequence is CASSFQKNTEAFF. CDR3 in DNA: TGTGCCAGCAGTTTTCAAAAGAACACTGAAGCTTTCTTT. The chain carries TRBV28 and TRBJ1-1; D call uncertain. Germline lookup yields CDR1 MDHEN and CDR2 SYDVKM. The germline V and J ends were trimmed by 3 bases and 1 base, with 6 bases remaining between them. The CDR3 has 13 residues.

The sample holds a few counts of this clone. Here the CDR3 reads CASSLSTDTQYF. The CDR3 coding sequence is TGTGCCAGCAGTCTCAGCACAGATACGCAGTATTTT. V is TRBV6-2 or TRBV6-3 and J is TRBJ2-3; D uncertain. Trimming left V 5 bases short and J 0 bases short, with 3 bases between. The CDR3 has 12 amino acids. CDR1 and CDR2 (germline): MNHEY, SVGEGT.

The chain has TRBV4-1 and TRBJ1-1; tentatively, D is TRBD1 (6 bases). The ends were cut back, 4 bases at V and 13 bases at J, with 19 bases in the middle. CDR1 is MGHRA and CDR2 is YSYEKL in the germline V gene. The CDR3 contains 13 residues. CDR3: CASSPTRQGIVFF. As DNA, the CDR3 is TGCGCCAGCAGCCCGACCAGGCAGGGGATCGTTTTCTTT.

The chain recombines TRBV4-3 with TRBJ2-3; TRBD2 is a possible D gene (5 bases). V was cut by 0 bases and J by 1 base, with 11 bases left in between. This CDR3 has 16 residues. Germline V lookup: CDR1 LGHNA, CDR2 YSLEER. The CDR3 DNA is TGCGCCAGCAGCCAAGAGGAAGGGAGAGGCACAGATACGCAGTATTTT. It codes for CASSQEEGRGTDTQYF.

The rearrangement joins TRBV7-2 to TRBJ2-5; weak D call: TRBD2 (7 bases). CDR3 length: 15 amino acids. Trimming pared 0 bases from V and 4 bases from J, leaving 12 bases between. The germline V gene encodes CDR1 SGHTA and CDR2 FQGNSA. The CDR3 DNA reads TGTGCCAGCAGCTTAGCTGGGGGGGCGGGAGAGACCCAGTACTTC. Protein: CASSLAGGAGETQYF.

This chain uses TRBV24-1 with TRBJ2-5; TRBD2 agrees at 11 bases. The CDR3 runs 17 residues. The junction had 8 bases not matched to a gene; V was cut back by 4 bases and J by 2 bases. Germline V gene lookup returns CDR1 KGHDR and CDR2 SFDVKD. CDR3 amino acids: CATSDPGLADLQETQYF. The CDR3, as DNA: TGTGCCACCAGTGACCCGGGACTAGCGGATCTACAAGAGACCCAGTACTTC.

This chain connects TRBV30 to TRBJ1-2; a weak D match, TRBD1 (5 bases). Germline CDR1 reads GTSNPN; CDR2 reads SVGIG (reference sequence). This CDR3 has 16 residues. V lost 0 bases and J lost 6, with 20 bases in between. DNA of the CDR3: TGTGCCTGGAGTGTAAAGGGGCTAGAAGGGGTCCATGGCTACACCTTC. It codes for CAWSVKGLEGVHGYTF.

This clone was detected a few times. Compared with germline, one end of the junction differs, possibly owing to a read error. This chain connects TRBV6-6 to TRBJ2-7; a weak D match, TRBD1 (5 bases). The V gene's germline CDR1 is MNHNY and CDR2 SVGAGI (reference sequence). This CDR3 comprises 11 residues. CDR3 DNA: TGTGCCAGCAGTTACAAGACAGACCAGATCTTC. Its protein product is CASSYKTDQIF.

This clone was counted between two and nine times. The V and J genes are TRBV6-2 or TRBV6-3 and TRBJ2-1; 7 positions match TRBD1. The J segment lost 0 bases and the V segment lost 4 bases, leaving 0 bases of the junction unmatched. Germline CDR1 MNHEY, CDR2 SVGEGT. There are 14 residues in the CDR3. The CDR3 DNA is TGTGCCAGCAGTTGGGACAGCTCCTACAATGAGCAGTTCTTC. Protein sequence: CASSWDSSYNEQFF.

This chain connects TRBV28 to TRBJ1-4; possible D gene TRBD1, 6 bases. CDR1 is MDHEN, CDR2 SYDVKM, per germline. The germline V and J ends were trimmed by 2 bases and 8 bases, with 15 bases remaining between them. The length of the CDR3 is 15 residues. For the CDR3, the DNA is TGTGCCAGCAGTTTAAGGACAGATCAGGAGGAAAAACTGTTTTTT. Protein sequence: CASSLRTDQEEKLFF.

The J gene is TRBJ2-7, the V gene TRBV5-5, with TRBD2 identical over 8 bases. CDR3 length: 15 residues. Germline V gene data show CDR1 as SGHKS and CDR2 as YYEKEE (reference sequence). Losses at the gene ends were 3 bases for V and 3 bases for J; bases not matched to a gene: 8. The CDR3 DNA reads TGTGCCAGCAGCTGGCTCGGGGGGGCAGGCTACGAGCAGTACTTC. This encodes CASSWLGGAGYEQYF.

As concerns this clone: Different DNA sequences within this sample yield the same CDR3. The gene calls are TRBV19 and TRBJ1-2; D possibly corresponds to TRBD1 (5 bases). Germline V gene data show CDR1 as LNHDA and CDR2 as SQIVND (reference sequence). Deletions cut 3 bases from V and 8 bases from J, with 13 bases between. The CDR3 runs to 13 residues. CDR3 DNA: TGTGCCAGTAGTATTCGGCAGGGCGGCGGCTACACCTTC. Translation gives CASSIRQGGGYTF.